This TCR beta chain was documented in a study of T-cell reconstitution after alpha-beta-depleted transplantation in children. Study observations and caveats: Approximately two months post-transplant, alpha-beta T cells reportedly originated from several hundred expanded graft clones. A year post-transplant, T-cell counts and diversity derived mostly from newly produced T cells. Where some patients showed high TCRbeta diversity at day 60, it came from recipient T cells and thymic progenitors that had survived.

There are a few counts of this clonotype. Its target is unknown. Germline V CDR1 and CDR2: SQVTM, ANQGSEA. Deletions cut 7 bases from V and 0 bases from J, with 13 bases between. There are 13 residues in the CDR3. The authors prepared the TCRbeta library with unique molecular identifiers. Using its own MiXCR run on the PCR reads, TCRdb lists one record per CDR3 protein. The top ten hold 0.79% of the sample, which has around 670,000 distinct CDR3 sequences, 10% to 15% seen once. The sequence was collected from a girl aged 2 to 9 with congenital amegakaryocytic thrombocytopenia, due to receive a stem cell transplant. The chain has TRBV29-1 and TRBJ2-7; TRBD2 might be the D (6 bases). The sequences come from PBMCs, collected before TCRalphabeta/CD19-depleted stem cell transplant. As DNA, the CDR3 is TGCAGCGCGGAGGGACGGAACTCCTACGAGCAGTACTTC. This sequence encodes CSAEGRNSYEQYF.